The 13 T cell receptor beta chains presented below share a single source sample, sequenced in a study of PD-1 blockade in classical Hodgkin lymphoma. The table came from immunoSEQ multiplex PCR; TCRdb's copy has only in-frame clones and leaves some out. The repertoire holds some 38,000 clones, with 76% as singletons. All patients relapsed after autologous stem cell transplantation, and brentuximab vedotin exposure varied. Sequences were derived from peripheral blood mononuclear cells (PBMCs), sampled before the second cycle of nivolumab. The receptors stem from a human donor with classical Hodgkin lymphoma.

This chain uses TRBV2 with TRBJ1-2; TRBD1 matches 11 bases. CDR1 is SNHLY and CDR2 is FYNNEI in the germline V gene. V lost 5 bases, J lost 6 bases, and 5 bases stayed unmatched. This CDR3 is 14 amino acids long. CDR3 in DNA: TGTGCCAGCAGTCGGACAGGGGGCGGCGATGGCTACACCTTC. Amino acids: CASSRTGGGDGYTF.

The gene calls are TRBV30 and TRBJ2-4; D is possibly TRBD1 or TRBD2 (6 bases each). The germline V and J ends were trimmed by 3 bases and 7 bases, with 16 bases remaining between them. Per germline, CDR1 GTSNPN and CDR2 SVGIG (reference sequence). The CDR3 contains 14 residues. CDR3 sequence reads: CAWSSGGSGNIQYF. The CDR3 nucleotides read TGTGCCTGGAGCTCCGGGGGCTCGGGGAACATTCAGTACTTC.

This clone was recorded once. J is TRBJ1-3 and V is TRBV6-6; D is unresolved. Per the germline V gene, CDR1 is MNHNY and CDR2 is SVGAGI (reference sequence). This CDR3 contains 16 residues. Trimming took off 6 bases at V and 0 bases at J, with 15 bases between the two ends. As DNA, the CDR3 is TGTGCCAGCAGCCTGGGAGGGAGATTCTCTGGAAACACCATATATTTT. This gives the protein CASSLGGRFSGNTIYF.

The CDR3 loop is CASSGALAGFGTDTQYF. The CDR3 DNA reads as TGTGCCAGCAGTGGGGCCCTAGCGGGGTTTGGAACAGATACGCAGTATTTT. The V call is TRBV6-1, the J call TRBJ2-3; 9 positions agree with TRBD2. Germline CDR1 MNHNS, CDR2 SASEGT. The CDR3 has 17 amino acids. After removal of 4 bases from V and 3 bases from J, the junction contained 11 bases not matched to a gene.

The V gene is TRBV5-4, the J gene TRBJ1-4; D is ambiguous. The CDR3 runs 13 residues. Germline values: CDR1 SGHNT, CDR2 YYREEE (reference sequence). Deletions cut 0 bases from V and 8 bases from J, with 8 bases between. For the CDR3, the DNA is TGTGCCAGCAGCTTGGGATCGCCGGAAAAACTGTTTTTT. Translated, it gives CASSLGSPEKLFF.

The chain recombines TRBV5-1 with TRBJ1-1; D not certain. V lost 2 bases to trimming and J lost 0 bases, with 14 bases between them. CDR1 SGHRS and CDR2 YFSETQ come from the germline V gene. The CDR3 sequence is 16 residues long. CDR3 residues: CASSFGEIVMNTEAFF. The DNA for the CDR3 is TGCGCCAGCAGCTTTGGAGAGATTGTGATGAACACTGAAGCTTTCTTT.

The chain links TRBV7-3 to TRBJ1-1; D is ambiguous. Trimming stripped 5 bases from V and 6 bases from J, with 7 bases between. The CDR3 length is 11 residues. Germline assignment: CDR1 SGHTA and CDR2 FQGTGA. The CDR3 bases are TGTGCCAGCAGCGACGGGGCTGAAGCTTTCTTT. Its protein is CASSDGAEAFF.

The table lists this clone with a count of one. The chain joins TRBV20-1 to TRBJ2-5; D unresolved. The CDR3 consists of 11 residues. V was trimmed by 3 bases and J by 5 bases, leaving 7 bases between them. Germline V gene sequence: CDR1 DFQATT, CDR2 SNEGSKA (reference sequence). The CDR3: CSAREWETQYF. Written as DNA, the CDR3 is TGCAGTGCTAGGGAATGGGAGACCCAGTACTTC.

The CDR3 DNA is TGTGCCTGGAATACAGGGGGCTCTGGAAACACCATATATTTT. Translated: CAWNTGGSGNTIYF. The chain uses TRBV30 and TRBJ1-3, with 8 bases that match TRBD1. The trim removed 4 bases at V and 0 bases at J, leaving 2 bases unmatched. The germline V gene has CDR1 GTSNPN and CDR2 SVGIG (reference sequence). The CDR3 covers 14 residues.

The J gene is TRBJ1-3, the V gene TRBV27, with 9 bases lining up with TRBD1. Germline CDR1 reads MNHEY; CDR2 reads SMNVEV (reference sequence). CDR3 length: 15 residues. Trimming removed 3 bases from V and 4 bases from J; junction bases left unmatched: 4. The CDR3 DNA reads TGTGCCAGCAGTTTCTCGGGACAGGGAGGAAACACCATATATTTT. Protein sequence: CASSFSGQGGNTIYF.

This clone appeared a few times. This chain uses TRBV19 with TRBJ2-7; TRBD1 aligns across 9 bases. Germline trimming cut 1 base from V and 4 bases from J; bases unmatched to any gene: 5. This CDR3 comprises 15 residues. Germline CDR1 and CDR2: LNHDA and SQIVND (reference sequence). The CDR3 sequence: CASSIAHGQGYEQYF. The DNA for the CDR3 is TGTGCCAGTAGTATAGCCCACGGACAGGGGTACGAGCAGTACTTC.

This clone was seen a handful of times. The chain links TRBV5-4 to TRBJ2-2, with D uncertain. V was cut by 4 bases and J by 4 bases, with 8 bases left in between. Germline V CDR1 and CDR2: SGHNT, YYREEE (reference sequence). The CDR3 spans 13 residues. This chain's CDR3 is CASSHEITGELFF. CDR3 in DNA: TGTGCCAGCAGCCACGAGATCACCGGGGAGCTGTTTTTT.

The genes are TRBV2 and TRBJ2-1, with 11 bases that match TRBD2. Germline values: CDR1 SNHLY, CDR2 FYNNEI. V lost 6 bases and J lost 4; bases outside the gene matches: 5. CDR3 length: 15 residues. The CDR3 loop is CASSLLAGGYNEQFF. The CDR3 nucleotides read TGTGCCAGCAGCCTTCTAGCGGGGGGTTACAATGAGCAGTTCTTC.